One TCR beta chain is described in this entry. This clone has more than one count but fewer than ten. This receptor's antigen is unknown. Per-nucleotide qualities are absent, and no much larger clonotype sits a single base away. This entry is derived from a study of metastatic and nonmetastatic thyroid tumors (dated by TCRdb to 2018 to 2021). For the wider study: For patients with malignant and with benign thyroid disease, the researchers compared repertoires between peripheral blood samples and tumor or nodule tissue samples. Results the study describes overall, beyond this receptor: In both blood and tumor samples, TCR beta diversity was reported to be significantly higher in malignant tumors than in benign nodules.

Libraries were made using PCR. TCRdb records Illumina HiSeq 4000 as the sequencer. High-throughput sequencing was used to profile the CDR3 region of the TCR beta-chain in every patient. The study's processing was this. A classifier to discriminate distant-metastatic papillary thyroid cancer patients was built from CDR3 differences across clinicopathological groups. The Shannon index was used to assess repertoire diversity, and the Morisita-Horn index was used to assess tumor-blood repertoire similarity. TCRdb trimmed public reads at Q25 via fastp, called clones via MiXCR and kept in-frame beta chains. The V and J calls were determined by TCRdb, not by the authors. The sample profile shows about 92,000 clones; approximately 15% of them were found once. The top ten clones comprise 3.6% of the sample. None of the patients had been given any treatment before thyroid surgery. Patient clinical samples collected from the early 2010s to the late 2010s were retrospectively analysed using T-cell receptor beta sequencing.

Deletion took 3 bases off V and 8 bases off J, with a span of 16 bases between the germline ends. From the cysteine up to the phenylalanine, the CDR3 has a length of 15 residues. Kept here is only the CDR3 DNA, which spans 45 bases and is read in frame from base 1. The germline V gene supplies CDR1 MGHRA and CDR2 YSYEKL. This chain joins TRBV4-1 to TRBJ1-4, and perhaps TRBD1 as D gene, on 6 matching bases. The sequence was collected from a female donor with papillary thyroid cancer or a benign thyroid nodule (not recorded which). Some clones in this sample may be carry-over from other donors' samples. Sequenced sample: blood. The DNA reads TGCGCCAGCAGCCAGTCCGCGGGGGCAAGGGAAAAACTGTTTTTT. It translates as CASSQSAGAREKLFF.